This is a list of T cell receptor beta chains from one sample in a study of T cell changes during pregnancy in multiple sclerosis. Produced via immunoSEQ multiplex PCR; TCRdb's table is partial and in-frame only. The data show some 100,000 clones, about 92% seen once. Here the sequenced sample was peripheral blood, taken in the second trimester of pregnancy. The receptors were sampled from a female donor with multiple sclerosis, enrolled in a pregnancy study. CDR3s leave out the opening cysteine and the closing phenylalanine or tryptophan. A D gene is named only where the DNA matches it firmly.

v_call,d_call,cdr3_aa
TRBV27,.,ASSWREGDSPLH
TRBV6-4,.,ASSDSGIYTLWAYNEQF
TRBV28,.,ASSFGGQVLLEAF
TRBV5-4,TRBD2,ASSRAGGGMELF
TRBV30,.,AWRTRGPTDTQY
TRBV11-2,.,ASSLDLNTGELF
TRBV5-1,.,ASSKEAGTEAF
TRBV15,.,ATSRERGARTGELF
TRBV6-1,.,ASSRGNTEAF
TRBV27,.,ASSKGHPYEQY
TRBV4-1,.,ASSPSEQGNTGELF
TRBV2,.,ASSGVRQAYEQY
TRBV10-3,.,AISEDSTYEQY
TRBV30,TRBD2,AWRGLAGALEAELF
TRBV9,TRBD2,ASSPRTSGRNEQF
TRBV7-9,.,ASSPDSYGYT